This T cell receptor (beta chain) appears in the sequencing data of a study of T cell responses to AZD1222 COVID-19 vaccine. Study findings and constraints: Reportedly, nearly half of unique spike TCRs recognized epitopes outside B.1.351/B.1.1.7 mutations. Baseline seropositivity occurred in only 5 or 6 AZD1222 recipients.

The CDR3 extends over 15 amino acids. Per the germline V gene, CDR1 is MNHNS and CDR2 is SASEGT. V was pared by 2 bases and J by 4 bases, with 14 bases between. Clones were read by immunoSEQ multiplex PCR, and TCRdb kept only the in-frame ones, dropping some. The data contain about 170,000 clones, around 87% of them singletons. On this clone: Its specificity is not known.

This sample comprised peripheral blood, obtained on day 0 of AZD1222 vaccination. This sequence originates from an adult in good health. This chain uses TRBV6-1 with TRBJ1-1, with D maybe TRBD1 (5 bases). As DNA, the CDR3 is TGTGCCAGCAGTGAATATTTTGGGGGGGGCACTGAAGCTTTCTTT. Its translation: CASSEYFGGGTEAFF.